The 9 T cell receptor beta chains below all came from one sample that was sequenced in a study of CD8 T cells in ankylosing spondylitis. TCRdb independently ran MiXCR on the 5' RACE reads; one entry per CDR3 protein. This table holds 150,000 to 200,000 distinct CDR3 sequences, roughly 18% found once. Material: blood, either unsorted or a sorted T cell fraction (not recorded which). The source is a male donor with ankylosing spondylitis or in good health (not recorded which).

This clonotype was counted ten times or more. The DNA for the CDR3 is TGCGCCAGCAGCTTGGGGGCAGAAGAGACCCAGTACTTC. Encoded protein: CASSLGAEETQYF. The rearrangement joins TRBV5-1 to TRBJ2-5, with D unclear. Germline loops: CDR1 SGHRS, CDR2 YFSETQ. The V gene lost 0 bases and the J gene lost 3 bases, with 6 bases spanning the gap. The CDR3 is 13 residues long.

This clonotype was detected ten times or more. This chain connects TRBV20-1 to TRBJ1-4; D ambiguous. CDR1 and CDR2 (germline): DFQATT, SNEGSKA (reference sequence). The length of the CDR3 is 14 residues. Trimming stripped 1 base from V and 5 bases from J, with 11 bases between. The chain's CDR3 is CSARVPGPNEKLFF. CDR3 DNA: TGCAGTGCTAGAGTTCCAGGACCGAATGAAAAACTGTTTTTT.

Many counts were recorded for this clonotype. The chain couples TRBV7-8 to TRBJ2-2; unclear D gene. The CDR3 loop spans 14 amino acids. Germline V lookup: CDR1 SGHVS, CDR2 FQNEAQ. Between the trimmed V and J ends, which lost 6 bases and 6 bases, there was a span of 14 bases. The CDR3 sequence is CASSPSLNAGELFF. In DNA, the CDR3 is TGTGCCAGCAGTCCCAGCTTAAACGCCGGGGAGCTGTTTTTT.

The chain uses TRBV5-6 and TRBJ2-1, with 7 bases identical to TRBD1. The CDR3 extends over 15 amino acids. Germline assignment: CDR1 SGHDT and CDR2 YYEEEE. J gave up 4 bases and V 3 bases, and 7 bases lay outside the gene matches. The CDR3: CASSSPGQKYNEQFF. The CDR3, as DNA: TGTGCCAGCAGCTCACCGGGACAGAAATACAATGAGCAGTTCTTC.

This clonotype has ten or more counts. V and J are TRBV29-1 and TRBJ2-7, with D possibly being TRBD1 (5 bases). V was shortened by 6 bases and J by 6 bases, with 18 bases between the two germline ends. Per germline, CDR1 SQVTM and CDR2 ANQGSEA. The CDR3 has 13 residues. This chain's CDR3 is CSVVQARGSEQYF. The CDR3 DNA sequence: TGCAGCGTCGTACAAGCTAGGGGCTCCGAGCAGTACTTC.

As concerns this clonotype: The junction differs from germline at one of its ends, possibly a read error. The gene calls are TRBV28 and TRBJ2-6; 7 nucleotides match TRBD1. Germline V gives CDR1 MDHEN, CDR2 SYDVKM. The CDR3 runs to 18 residues. This CDR3 reads CASSLPTGFSSGANVLIF. The CDR3 bases are TGTGCCAGCAGCCTCCCGACAGGGTTTTCCTCTGGGGCCAACGTCCTGATTTTC.

This clonotype was recorded at least ten times. The chain has TRBV5-1 and TRBJ2-1; 9 nucleotides align to TRBD2. The CDR3 spans 16 residues. J gave up 5 bases and V 4 bases, and 10 bases lay outside the gene matches. Germline V gives CDR1 SGHRS, CDR2 YFSETQ. The CDR3 loop is CASSPRHSGSNNEQFF. The CDR3 coding sequence is TGCGCCAGCAGCCCAAGGCATAGCGGGAGCAACAATGAGCAGTTCTTC.

This clonotype occurred a few times. The genes are TRBV24-1 and TRBJ2-7; TRBD1 is a possible D gene (6 bases). This CDR3 is 14 amino acids long. V was pared by 3 bases and J by 2 bases, with 10 bases between. In germline, CDR1 is KGHDR, CDR2 SFDVKD. Here the CDR3 DNA reads TGTGCCACCAGTGATCAGGGGTCCACCTACGAGCAGTACTTC. Encoded protein: CATSDQGSTYEQYF.

This clonotype turned up a few times. V gene TRBV20-1 combines with J gene TRBJ2-7; TRBD1 matches at 7 bases. After removal of 6 bases from V and 4 bases from J, the junction contained 21 bases not matched to a gene. The CDR3 sequence is 17 residues long. Germline assignment: CDR1 DFQATT and CDR2 SNEGSKA (reference sequence). The chain's CDR3 is CSAKDRDSPNNGYEQYF. In DNA, the CDR3 is TGCAGTGCAAAGGACCGGGACAGCCCAAACAACGGGTACGAGCAGTACTTC.